The 21 T cell receptor beta chains given below trace back to one sample, sequenced in a study of blood T cell repertoires in COVID-19. TCRdb's table, derived via immunoSEQ multiplex PCR, lists solely in-frame clones and lacks some. The table has 200,000 to 250,000 clones, more than 70% seen once. Material for sequencing was peripheral blood. The receptor set was obtained from a woman of 80 years or more with acute or convalescent COVID-19.

The chain employs TRBV5-1 and TRBJ1-2, with 7 bases fitting TRBD1. The CDR3 has 14 residues. CDR1 SGHRS and CDR2 YFSETQ come from the germline V gene. With V trimmed by 6 bases and J by 3 bases, 8 bases remained unmatched. In DNA form, the CDR3 reads TGCGCCAGCAACCGGGACAGTCAAGACTATGGCTACACCTTC. This translates into CASNRDSQDYGYTF.

The chain couples TRBV7-2 to TRBJ1-6, with D unresolved. CDR3 length equals 14 residues. Germline V gene lookup returns CDR1 SGHTA and CDR2 FQGNSA. The germline V and J ends were trimmed by 9 bases and 7 bases, with 16 bases remaining between them. CDR3 sequence (DNA): TGTGCCAGTGCCCTGCCAGTTAAGAATTCACCCCTCCACTTT. Its protein product is CASALPVKNSPLHF.

The chain couples TRBV10-3 to TRBJ1-2; 7 bases match TRBD1. V lost 3 bases to trimming and J lost 6 bases; unmatched junction nucleotides: 7. CDR1 and CDR2 (germline): ENHRY, SYGVKD. The CDR3 totals 14 residues. The DNA for the CDR3 is TGTGCCATCAGTGATGGGTCCGGGACAGATGGCTACACCTTC. The encoded protein is CAISDGSGTDGYTF.

For the CDR3, the DNA is TGTGCCAGCAGGGAGTACAGGACCCGAGGCTACACCTTC. It specifies CASREYRTRGYTF. The chain couples TRBV2 to TRBJ1-2; possible D gene TRBD1, 5 bases. CDR3 length: 13 amino acids. V dropped 6 bases and J dropped 8 bases, with 16 bases sitting between them. Germline assignment: CDR1 SNHLY and CDR2 FYNNEI.

V usage is TRBV5-1 and J usage is TRBJ1-4; TRBD1 matches 7 bases. The germline gives CDR1 SGHRS, CDR2 YFSETQ. There are 14 residues in the CDR3. Trimming cost V 0 bases and J 8 bases; bases outside gene matches: 4. CDR3 sequence reads: CASSLEETGEKLFF. The DNA of the CDR3 is TGCGCCAGCAGCTTGGAAGAGACAGGGGAAAAACTGTTTTTT.

This sequence joins TRBV19 and TRBJ1-5; 7 positions agree with TRBD1. CDR1 is LNHDA and CDR2 is SQIVND in the germline V gene (reference sequence). There are 14 residues in the CDR3. Trimming removed 6 bases from V and 3 bases from J; junction bases left unmatched: 5. The CDR3 nucleotides read TGTGCCAGTAGGGGACAGAGTCCCAATCAGCCCCAGCATTTT. Translated: CASRGQSPNQPQHF.

The chain carries TRBV25-1 and TRBJ2-3, with 7 bases matching TRBD1. The germline V gene has CDR1 MGHDK and CDR2 SYGVNS. The CDR3 covers 13 residues. The trim removed 4 bases at V and 5 bases at J, leaving 3 bases unmatched. The CDR3 loop is CASSGRQGDTQYF. DNA of the CDR3: TGTGCCAGCAGTGGCCGACAGGGAGATACGCAGTATTTT. The variable domain in full, with the rest retrieved from reference TRBV25-1 and TRBJ2-3, is EADIYQTPRYLVIGTGKKITLECSQTMGHDKMYWYQQDPGMELHLIHYSYGVNSTEKGDLSSESTVSRIRTEHFPLTLESARPSHTSQYLCASSGRQGDTQYFGPGTRLTVL.

The count of this clone is one. This rearrangement joins TRBV12-5 to TRBJ2-3; 10 positions match TRBD2. Per the germline V gene, CDR1 is LGHNT and CDR2 is FRNRAP. The CDR3 consists of 20 residues. The V segment lost 2 bases and the J segment 0 bases; nucleotides outside the gene matches: 14. DNA for the CDR3: TGTGCTAGTGGTTTGACCTTCCAGCGGGGGGGGACCGGGAGCACAGATACGCAGTATTTT. This encodes CASGLTFQRGGTGSTDTQYF. Drawing the rest from reference TRBV12-5 and TRBJ2-3, the complete variable domain is DARVTQTPRHKVTEMGQEVTMRCQPILGHNTVFWYRQTMMQGLELLAYFRNRAPLDDSGMPKDRFSAEMPDATLATLKIQPSEPRDSAVYFCASGLTFQRGGTGSTDTQYFGPGTRLTVL.

The chain is built from TRBV7-9 and TRBJ2-1, with 11 bases lining up with TRBD1. The trim removed 3 bases at V and 5 bases at J, leaving 3 bases unmatched. Germline loops: CDR1 SEHNR, CDR2 FQNEAQ (reference sequence). This CDR3 comprises 15 residues. The CDR3 coding sequence is TGTGCCAGCAGCTTGGGACAGGGGGACAACAATGAGCAGTTCTTC. Its protein is CASSLGQGDNNEQFF.

This clone was picked up one time. The chain links TRBV11-3 to TRBJ2-7, with D tentatively TRBD1 (6 bases). The CDR3 spans 13 residues. Germline loops: CDR1 SGHNT, CDR2 YENEEA. V was cut by 5 bases and J by 2 bases, with 10 bases left in between. CDR3 nucleotide sequence: TGTGCCAGCAGCCGACAGGCTGCCTACGAGCAGTACTTC. Protein product: CASSRQAAYEQYF. The full variable domain, completed using reference TRBV11-3 and TRBJ2-7, is EAGVVQSPRYKIIEKKQPVAFWCNPISGHNTLYWYLQNLGQGPELLIRYENEEAVDDSQLPKDRFSAERLKGVDSTLKIQPAELGDSAVYLCASSRQAAYEQYFGPGTRLTVT.

This clone has a single count. The rearrangement uses TRBV5-1 and TRBJ1-2, with 7 positions matching TRBD1. After removal of 2 bases from V and 8 bases from J, the junction contained 12 bases not matched to a gene. This CDR3 is built from 15 residues. Germline V lookup: CDR1 SGHRS, CDR2 YFSETQ. CDR3 coding DNA: TGCGCCAGCAGCTTAGCGACAGGGAGCCCTGGAGGCTACACCTTC. This translates into CASSLATGSPGGYTF.

This sequence joins TRBV28 and TRBJ2-1, with 8 bases that match TRBD1. The junction had 6 bases not matched to a gene; V was cut back by 5 bases and J by 0 bases. This CDR3 is 16 amino acids long. The V gene's germline CDR1 is MDHEN and CDR2 SYDVKM. The CDR3 loop reads CASSPTGQVSYNEQFF. The DNA for the CDR3 is TGTGCCAGCAGTCCCACGGGACAGGTCTCCTACAATGAGCAGTTCTTC.

V and J are TRBV9 and TRBJ2-3; D gene unclear. The CDR3 length is 15 residues. Germline values: CDR1 SGDLS, CDR2 YYNGEE. V lost 4 bases to trimming and J lost 4 bases, with 16 bases between them. The CDR3 region has the DNA TGTGCCAGCAGCCCTAGACCCGGCGGCGCAGATACGCAGTATTTT. This translates into CASSPRPGGADTQYF. Full variable domain (remainder filled in from reference TRBV9 and TRBJ2-3): DSGVTQTPKHLITATGQRVTLRCSPRSGDLSVYWYQQSLDQGLQFLIQYYNGEERAKGNILERFSAQQFPDLHSELNLSSLELGDSALYFCASSPRPGGADTQYFGPGTRLTVL.

This chain links TRBV7-6 with TRBJ2-1; 8 nucleotides align to TRBD1. The CDR3 is 15 residues long. After removal of 5 bases from V and 2 bases from J, the junction contained 5 bases not matched to a gene. Germline V gives CDR1 SGHVS, CDR2 FNYEAQ. The chain's CDR3 is CASSPTQGAYNEQFF. In DNA, the CDR3 is TGTGCCAGCAGCCCAACACAGGGGGCCTACAATGAGCAGTTCTTC.

This rearrangement joins TRBV7-2 to TRBJ1-6; D ambiguous. The V and J ends lost 1 base and 0 bases respectively, with 7 bases between them. Germline CDR1 SGHTA, CDR2 FQGNSA. The CDR3 totals 16 residues. The CDR3 spells CASSLVESSYNSPLHF. Written as DNA, the CDR3 is TGTGCCAGCAGCTTAGTGGAGAGCTCCTATAATTCACCCCTCCACTTT.

The chain carries TRBV6-8 and TRBJ1-4; 8 positions match TRBD1. The CDR3 has 15 amino acids. Germline CDR1 is MNHGY and CDR2 is SAAAGT. Trimming cost V 4 bases and J 7 bases; bases outside gene matches: 8. CDR3 nucleotide sequence: TGTGCCAGCAGTTTGACAGGGGTGGACTGTGAAAAACTGTTTTTT. This sequence encodes CASSLTGVDCEKLFF.

As for this clone: The junction departs from germline at one end; a sequencing error may be responsible. The chain couples TRBV11-2 to TRBJ1-2; D possibly corresponds to TRBD1 (5 bases). Germline CDR1 is SGHAT and CDR2 is FQNNGV. The CDR3 is made up of 8 amino acids. This chain's CDR3 is CASPDRYF. The CDR3, as DNA: TGTGCCAGCCCAGACAGATACTTC.

CDR3 sequence reads: CASSPFYEQYF. DNA of the CDR3: TGTGCCAGCAGCCCATTCTACGAGCAGTACTTC. The V call is TRBV12-3 or TRBV12-4, the J call TRBJ2-7; no definite D call. The CDR3 is made up of 11 amino acids. Trimming stripped 6 bases from V and 3 bases from J, with 6 bases between.

This chain links TRBV7-2 with TRBJ2-5; 8 bases map to TRBD2. The CDR3 extends over 19 amino acids. The junction had 16 bases not matched to a gene; V was cut back by 2 bases and J by 2 bases. Germline CDR1 and CDR2: SGHTA and FQGNSA. CDR3 DNA: TGTGCCAGCAGCTTAAGAGGGACTAGGCGGACCGGGATACAAGAGACCCAGTACTTC. Its translation: CASSLRGTRRTGIQETQYF.

The V call is TRBV7-3, the J call TRBJ2-2; maybe TRBD2 (6 bases). V was trimmed by 2 bases and J by 7 bases, leaving 11 bases between them. Per the germline V gene, CDR1 is SGHTA and CDR2 is FQGTGA. The CDR3 contains 14 residues. As DNA, the CDR3 is TGTGCCAGCAGCTTAGCTCGGGGGAGCGGGGAGCTGTTTTTT. Translation: CASSLARGSGELFF.

The chain combines TRBV7-2 with TRBJ1-1, with D perhaps TRBD1 (5 bases). Germline V gene sequence: CDR1 SGHTA, CDR2 FQGNSA. CDR3 length: 15 amino acids. V was shortened by 5 bases and J by 0 bases, with 13 bases between the two germline ends. The CDR3 protein is CASSPGSQMNTEAFF. CDR3 coding DNA: TGTGCCAGCAGCCCAGGGTCGCAGATGAACACTGAAGCTTTCTTT.